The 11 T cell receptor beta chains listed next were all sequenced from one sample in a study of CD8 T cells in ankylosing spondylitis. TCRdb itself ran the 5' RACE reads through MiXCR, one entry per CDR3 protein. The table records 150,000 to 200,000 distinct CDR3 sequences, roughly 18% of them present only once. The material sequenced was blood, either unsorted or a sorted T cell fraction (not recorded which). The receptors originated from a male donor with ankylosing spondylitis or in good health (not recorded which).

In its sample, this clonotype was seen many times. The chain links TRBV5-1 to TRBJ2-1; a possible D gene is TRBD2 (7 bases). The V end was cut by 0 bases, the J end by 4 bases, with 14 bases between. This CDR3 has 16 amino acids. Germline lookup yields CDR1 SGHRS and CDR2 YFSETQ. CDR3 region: CASSLDGRGGYNEQFF. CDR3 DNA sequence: TGCGCCAGCAGCTTGGATGGTAGGGGGGGTTACAATGAGCAGTTCTTC. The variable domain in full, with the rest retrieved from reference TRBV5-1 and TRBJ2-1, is KAGVTQTPRYLIKTRGQQVTLSCSPISGHRSVSWYQQTPGQGLQFLFEYFSETQRNKGNFPGRFSGRQFSNSRSEMNVSTLELGDSALYLCASSLDGRGGYNEQFFGPGTRLTVL.

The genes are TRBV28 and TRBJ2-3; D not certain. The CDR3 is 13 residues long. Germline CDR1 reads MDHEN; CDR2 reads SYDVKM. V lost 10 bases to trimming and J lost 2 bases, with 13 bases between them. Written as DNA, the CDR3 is TGTGCCACAACTGAGACCGACACAGATACGCAGTATTTT. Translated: CATTETDTDTQYF.

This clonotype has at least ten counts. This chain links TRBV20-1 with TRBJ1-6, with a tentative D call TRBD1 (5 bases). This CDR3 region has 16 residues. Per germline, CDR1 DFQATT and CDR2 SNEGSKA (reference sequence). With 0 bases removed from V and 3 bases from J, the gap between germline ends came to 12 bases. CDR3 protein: CSARDVRDGYNSPLHF. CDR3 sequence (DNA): TGCAGTGCTAGAGATGTCCGGGACGGCTATAATTCACCCCTCCACTTT.

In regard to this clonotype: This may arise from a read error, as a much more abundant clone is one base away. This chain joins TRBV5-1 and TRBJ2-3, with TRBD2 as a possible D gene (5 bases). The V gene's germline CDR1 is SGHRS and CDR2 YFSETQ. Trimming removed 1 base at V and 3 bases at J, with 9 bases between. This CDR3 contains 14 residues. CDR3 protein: CASSLMGVTDTQYF. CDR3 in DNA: TGCGCCAGCAGCTTGATGGGAGTGACAGATACGCAGTATTTT. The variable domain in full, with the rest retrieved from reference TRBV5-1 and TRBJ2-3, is KAGVTQTPRYLIKTRGQQVTLSCSPISGHRSVSWYQQTPGQGLQFLFEYFSETQRNKGNFPGRFSGRQFSNSRSEMNVSTLELGDSALYLCASSLMGVTDTQYFGPGTRLTVL.

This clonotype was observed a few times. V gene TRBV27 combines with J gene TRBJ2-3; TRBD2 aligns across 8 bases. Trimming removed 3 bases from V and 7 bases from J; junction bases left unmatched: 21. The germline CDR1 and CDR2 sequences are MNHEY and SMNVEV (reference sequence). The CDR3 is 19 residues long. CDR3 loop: CASSLTSGSIPPFPYTQYF. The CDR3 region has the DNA TGTGCCAGCAGTTTGACCAGCGGGAGCATCCCACCATTTCCGTATACGCAGTATTTT.

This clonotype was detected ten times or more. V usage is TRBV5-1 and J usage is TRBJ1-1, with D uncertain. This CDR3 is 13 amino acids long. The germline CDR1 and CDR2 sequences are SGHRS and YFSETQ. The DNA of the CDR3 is TGCGGCTCTAGGGAGGACCCCGACACTGAAGCTTTCTTT. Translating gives CGSREDPDTEAFF.

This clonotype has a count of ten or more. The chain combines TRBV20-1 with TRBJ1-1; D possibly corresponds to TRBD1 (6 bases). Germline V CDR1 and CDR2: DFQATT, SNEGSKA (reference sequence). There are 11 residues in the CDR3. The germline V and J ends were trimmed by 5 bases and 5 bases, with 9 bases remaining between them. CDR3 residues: CSAEGETEAFF. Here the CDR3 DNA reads TGCAGTGCTGAGGGGGAGACTGAAGCTTTCTTT.

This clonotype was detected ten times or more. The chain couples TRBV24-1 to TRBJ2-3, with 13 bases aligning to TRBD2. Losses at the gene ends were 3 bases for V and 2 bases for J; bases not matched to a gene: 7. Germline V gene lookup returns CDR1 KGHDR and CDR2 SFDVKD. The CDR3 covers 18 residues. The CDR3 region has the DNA TGTGCCACCAGTGATCGACCGGGACTAGCGGGATTCACAGATACGCAGTATTTT. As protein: CATSDRPGLAGFTDTQYF.

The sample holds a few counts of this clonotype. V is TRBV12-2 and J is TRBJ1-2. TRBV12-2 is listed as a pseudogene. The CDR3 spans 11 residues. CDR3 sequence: CAARRPYGYTF. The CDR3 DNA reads TGTGCAGCTCGGCGGCCCTATGGCTACACCTTC.

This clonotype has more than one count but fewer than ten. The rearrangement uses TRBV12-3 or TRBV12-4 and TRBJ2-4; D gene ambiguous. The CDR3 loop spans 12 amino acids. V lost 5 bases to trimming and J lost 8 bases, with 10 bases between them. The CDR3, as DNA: TGTGCCAGCAGTACCACTATTTACATTCAGTACTTC. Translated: CASSTTIYIQYF.

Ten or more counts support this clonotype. CDR3 region: CSAREGASEAFF. The CDR3 region has the DNA TGCAGTGCTAGAGAGGGCGCCAGTGAAGCTTTCTTT. The genes are TRBV20-1 and TRBJ1-1; D remains unclear. This CDR3 is 12 amino acids long. Germline V gene sequence: CDR1 DFQATT, CDR2 SNEGSKA (reference sequence). Trimming left V 0 bases short and J 7 bases short, with 9 bases between.